This T cell receptor (beta chain) came from a study of blood T cells in healthy people across ages (dated by TCRdb to the mid-2010s). About the study as a whole: Template switching captured roughly one uniquely barcoded TCR beta cDNA molecule per two T cells in model experiments. Using deep sequencing normalized with unique cDNA molecular identifiers, the study measured how TCR beta repertoire diversity changes with age. Four age groups were formed from the donors: young (average approximately 16 years), middle-aged (approximately 42), aged (under 70) and long-lived (more than 75). Donors of different ages were randomly distributed across sequencing lanes to avoid experimental bias. The study analyzed two additional independent replicas of 1 million unique cDNA reads from the same blood draw for two donors, one aged 18 to 29 and one aged 80 or older.

The donors were 40 or so Caucasian individuals from Russia, aged roughly 6 to 100 years, who were systemically healthy. Roughly 9 milliliters of peripheral blood were drawn from each donor into EDTA-treated Vacutainer tubes. Ficoll-Paque density-gradient centrifugation was used to isolate PBMCs, with at least 7 million per sample. Total RNA, at least 6 micrograms per sample, was extracted from PBMCs with Trizol reagent. Naive CD45RAhigh/CD27high T cell percentages were measured by flow cytometry on a PBMC aliquot from every donor. As to this clonotype: It has no known antigen specificity. No base quality values were provided; no much bigger clone lies one nucleotide off.

What the study reported, not specific to this receptor: Compared with the aged group, the long-lived group had more naive CD4+ T cells, fewer expanded clones and increased TCR diversity, suggesting age selection. Estimates of total diversity based on one million sequenced T cells were regarded as lower bounds and as underestimates. Observed TCR beta diversity per million T cells fell roughly linearly with age, and a significant reduction was already apparent by age roughly 40. There was a strong correlation between observed TCR beta diversity and the percentage of naive T cells measured by flow cytometry. Bulk unsorted PBMC profiling prevented conclusive comparison of naive and antigen-experienced compartments. Because the CMV infection status of the donors was unknown, age-related changes in expanded clonotypes may potentially have been confounded.

Looking up the germline V gene (reference sequence) yields CDR1 GTSNPN and CDR2 SVGIG. The CDR3 goes from the cysteine to the phenylalanine over 15 residues. Only the CDR3 part of the read is kept: 45 bases, read in frame from the first base. At the junction V is shortened by 1 base and J by 0 bases, with 12 bases in between. Receptor amplification or capture employed 5' RACE. A second PCR of about 6 to 11 cycles was performed with a sample-barcoded 5' primer and a J-beta primer mix. Each TCR beta cDNA molecule received a unique molecular identifier from a template-switch 5' adaptor carrying 12 random nucleotides. Each sample yielded at least 2.5 million CDR3-containing paired-end reads. First-strand cDNA synthesis was performed from all RNA using the Mint cDNA synthesis kit, with priming by a TRBC-specific oligonucleotide. After uracil-DNA glycosylase treatment, a first 18-cycle PCR used universal primers M1SS and BC2_uni_R on all cDNA. The authors processed their data as follows. For normalization, 1 million high-quality reads, each with a distinct molecular identifier, were randomly selected from each sample. Reads sharing molecular identifiers were discarded rather than binned into consensus sequences. CDR3 identification, clonotype clustering and error correction used MiTCR with a Q25 quality threshold and the strictest error-elimination algorithm. Lower-bound total TCR beta diversity was estimated with a nonparametric unseen species model using Euler transformation. In TCRdb, the public reads were trimmed at Q25 with fastp and aligned with MiXCR, with productive beta chains retained. Merged by CDR3 protein, the rows form single entries marked with the most common genes and DNA. None of the V and J calls come from the authors' own analysis; TCRdb made them. The sample table contains 1.8 million or so distinct CDR3 sequences; only one count was recorded for 39% of them. The ten largest clones represent about 21% of the sample.

This sequence originates from a human donor in good health. The sample taken for sequencing was blood. The sequence links TRBV30 to TRBJ1-2, and the D gene may be TRBD1, 6 bases matching. This receptor has the CDR3 CAWSAGGGPNYGYTF. The base sequence is TGTGCCTGGAGTGCCGGCGGGGGGCCTAACTATGGCTACACCTTC.